This T cell receptor (beta chain) was found in a study of beta chain features in type 1 diabetes. Study results and limitations: Type 1 diabetes patients had moderately but significantly shorter TCRB CDR3s in all four CD4+ subsets. The similarity of naive, central memory and Treg TCRB repertoires appeared greater among patients than among healthy donors.

Of note for this clone: Its target is unknown.

Reverse transcription of all isolated RNA meant that expressed TCRB transcripts were sequenced. Repertoires were generated with immunoSEQ multiplex PCR, while TCRdb's copy carries only in-frame clones and drops some. The sample holds approximately 26,000 clones; less than 75% are singletons and the top ten take 2.4%. The receptor comes from a woman in her 30s with type 1 diabetes. The sequencing input was Tregs from blood.

The CDR3 spells CASRRHTGVTLTGELFF. CDR3 DNA: TGTGCAAGTCGTCGACATACAGGAGTCACTCTCACCGGGGAGCTGTTTTTT. J is TRBJ2-2 and V is TRBV12-2; no DNA check was done on the table's D call, TRBD1. TRBV12-2 is marked as a pseudogene. This CDR3 is built from 17 residues.